This T cell receptor (beta chain) stems from a study of identical twins. Study results and caveats: In beta out-of-frame sequences, the excess sharing between twins was weaker.

J lost 2 bases, V lost 6 bases, and 5 bases had no gene match. CDR3 length: 14 amino acids. Germline V lookup: CDR1 DFQATT, CDR2 SNEGSKA (reference sequence). In its sample, this clonotype was seen a few times. Its specificity is unknown. TCRdb reprocessed the 5' RACE reads via MiXCR and lists one record per CDR3 protein. This sample yields some 1,600,000 distinct CDR3 sequences, of which 25% to 35% are seen a single time; 0.27% belongs to the top ten. This sequence joins TRBV20-1 and TRBJ2-3, with 10 bases that match TRBD1. The clonotype originates from a newborn girl in good health. Sequencing used cord blood. The DNA for the CDR3 is TGCAGTGCCCAGGACAGGGGGACCACAGATACGCAGTATTTT. It yields the protein CSAQDRGTTDTQYF.